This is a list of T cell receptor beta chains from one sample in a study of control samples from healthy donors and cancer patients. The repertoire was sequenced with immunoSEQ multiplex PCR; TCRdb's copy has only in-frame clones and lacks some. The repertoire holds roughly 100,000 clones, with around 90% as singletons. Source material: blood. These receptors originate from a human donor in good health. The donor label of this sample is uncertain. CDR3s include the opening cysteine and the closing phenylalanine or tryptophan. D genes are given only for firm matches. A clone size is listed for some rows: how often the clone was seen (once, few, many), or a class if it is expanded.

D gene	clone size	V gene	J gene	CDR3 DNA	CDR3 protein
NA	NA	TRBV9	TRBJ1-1	TGTGCCAGCAGCGTAGGTCCCAGGGTCAGGGACACTGAAGCTTTCTTT	CASSVGPRVRDTEAFF
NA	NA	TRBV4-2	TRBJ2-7	TGTGCCAGCAGCCAATCCACAGGGTACTACGAGCAGTACTTC	CASSQSTGYYEQYF
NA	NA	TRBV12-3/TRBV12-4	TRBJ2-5	TGTGCCAGCACCGCTCCGTACCAAGAGACCCAGTACTTC	CASTAPYQETQYF
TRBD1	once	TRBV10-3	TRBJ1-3	TGTGCCATCAGTGAGTCGGACAGGCCGACATCTGGAAACACCATATATTTT	CAISESDRPTSGNTIYF
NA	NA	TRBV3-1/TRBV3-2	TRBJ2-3	TGTGCCAGCAGCCAGAGGGGCGGAGGAACGCAGTATTTT	CASSQRGGGTQYF
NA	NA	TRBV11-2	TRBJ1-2	TGTGCCAGCAGCGGACGGGGGACCCTGTTCGCTAACTATGGCTACACCTTC	CASSGRGTLFANYGYTF
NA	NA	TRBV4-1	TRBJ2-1	TGCGCCAGCAGCCTCAACAGGGCCTCCTACAATGAGCAGTTCTTC	CASSLNRASYNEQFF
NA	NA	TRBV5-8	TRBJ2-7	TGTGCCAGCAGTTCCTCCATCGGCGAGGGGTTCCACGAGCAGTACTTC	CASSSSIGEGFHEQYF
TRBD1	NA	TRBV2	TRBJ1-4	TGTGCCAGCCAAGGCGGGACAGACTATGAAAAACTGTTTTTT	CASQGGTDYEKLFF
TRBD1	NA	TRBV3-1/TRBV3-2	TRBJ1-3	TGTGCCAGCAGCCGTCACGGGACAGCCTCTGGAAACACCATATATTTT	CASSRHGTASGNTIYF
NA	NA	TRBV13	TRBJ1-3	TGTGCCAGCAGCTTAGGACGGTACTCTGGAAACACCATATATTTT	CASSLGRYSGNTIYF
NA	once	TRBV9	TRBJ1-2	TGTGCCAGCAGCCCCCACCCACGGGAAGGGCTTTATGGCTACACCTTC	CASSPHPREGLYGYTF
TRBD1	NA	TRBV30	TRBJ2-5	TGTGCCTGGGACAGGGGCGCGGGAGAGACCCAGTACTTC	CAWDRGAGETQYF
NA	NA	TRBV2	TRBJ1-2	TGTGCCAGCCGGGCATCAACTAACTATGGCTACACCTTC	CASRASTNYGYTF
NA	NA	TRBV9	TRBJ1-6	TGTGCCAGCAGCGATTGGGCCCTCGGCGGCGATAATTCACCCCTCCACTTT	CASSDWALGGDNSPLHF
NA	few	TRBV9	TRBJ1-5	TGTGCCAGCGGTACTCAAGATAGCAATCAGCCCCAGCATTTT	CASGTQDSNQPQHF
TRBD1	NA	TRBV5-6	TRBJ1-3	TGTGCCAGCAGCTGGGCAACCGGGACAGGGTTCGGAAACACCATATATTTT	CASSWATGTGFGNTIYF
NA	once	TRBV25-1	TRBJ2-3	TGTGCCAGCAGCCTGGGAACAGATACGCAGTATTTT	CASSLGTDTQYF
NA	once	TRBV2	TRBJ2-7	TGTGCCAGCAGTGCTCGGCAGTACTACGAGCAGTACTTC	CASSARQYYEQYF
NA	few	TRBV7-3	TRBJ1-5	TGTGCCAGCAGCCCCCAGGGAGGAATCAATCAGCCCCAGCATTTT	CASSPQGGINQPQHF
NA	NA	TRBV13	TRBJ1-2	TGTGCCAGCAGCTTAGGGCAGATCTATGGCTACACCTTC	CASSLGQIYGYTF
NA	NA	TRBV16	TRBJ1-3	TGTGCCAGCAGCCTAGGCCGGGGATCTGGAAACACCATATATTTT	CASSLGRGSGNTIYF
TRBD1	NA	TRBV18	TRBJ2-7	TGTGCCAGCTCACCACTCGGGACAGGGGGCGAGCAGTACTTC	CASSPLGTGGEQYF
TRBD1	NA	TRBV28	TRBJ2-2	TGTGCCAGCAGTTTAAGGACAGGCGCGAACACCGGGGAGCTGTTTTTT	CASSLRTGANTGELFF
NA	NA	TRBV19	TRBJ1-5	TGTGCCAGTAGTATGATAGACAATCAGCCCCAGCATTTT	CASSMIDNQPQHF
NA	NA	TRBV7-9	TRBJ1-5	TGTGCCAGCAGCTCGGGGGGTAATCAGCCCCAGCATTTT	CASSSGGNQPQHF
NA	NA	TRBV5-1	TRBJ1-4	TGCGCCAGCAGCCTCCCGGACGGGGAAAAACTGTTTTTT	CASSLPDGEKLFF
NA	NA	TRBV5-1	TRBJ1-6	TGCGCCAGCAGCTTGCGTGAGGTAATCTATAATTCACCCCTCCACTTT	CASSLREVIYNSPLHF
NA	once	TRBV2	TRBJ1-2	TGTGCCAGCTGTCCCGGAGGAAACTTCTATGGCTACACCTTC	CASCPGGNFYGYTF
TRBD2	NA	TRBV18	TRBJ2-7	TGTGCCAGCTCACCAAACCTAGCGGGGGCAAGGTACGAGCAGTACTTC	CASSPNLAGARYEQYF
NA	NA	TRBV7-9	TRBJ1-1	TGTGCCAGCAGCCAACAGGGTGGGAACACTGAAGCTTTCTTT	CASSQQGGNTEAFF
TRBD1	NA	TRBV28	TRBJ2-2	TGTGCCAGCAGTTTTTGGATAGGGGGCCACACCGGGGAGCTGTTTTTT	CASSFWIGGHTGELFF